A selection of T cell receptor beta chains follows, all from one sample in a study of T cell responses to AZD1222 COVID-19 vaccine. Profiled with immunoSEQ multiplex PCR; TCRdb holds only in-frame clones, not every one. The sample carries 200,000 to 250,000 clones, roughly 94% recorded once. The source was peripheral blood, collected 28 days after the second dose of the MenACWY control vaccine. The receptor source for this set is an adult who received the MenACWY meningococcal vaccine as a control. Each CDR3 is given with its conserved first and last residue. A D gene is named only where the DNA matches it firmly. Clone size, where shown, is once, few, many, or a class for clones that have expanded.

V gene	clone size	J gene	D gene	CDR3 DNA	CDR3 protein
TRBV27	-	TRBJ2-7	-	TGTGCCAGCAGCCTCTCCCTAGGATCCCTCTACGAGCAGTACTTC	CASSLSLGSLYEQYF
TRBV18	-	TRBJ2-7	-	TGTGCCAGCTCACCAGGGGGTAATTACGAGCAGTACTTC	CASSPGGNYEQYF
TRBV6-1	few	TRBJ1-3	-	TGTGCCAGCAGTGAAAGGGTGGTACAGGGCCCTGGGGGAAACACCATATATTTT	CASSERVVQGPGGNTIYF
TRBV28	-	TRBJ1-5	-	TGTGCCAGCAGTTACAGGGTAAGAGGCAATCAGCCCCAGCATTTT	CASSYRVRGNQPQHF
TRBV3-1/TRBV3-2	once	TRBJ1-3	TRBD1	TGTGCCAGCAGCCAGGGACAGGCCTCTTCTGGAAACACCATATATTTT	CASSQGQASSGNTIYF
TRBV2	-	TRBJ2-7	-	TGTGCCAGCAGAGATGACTCCACCACCTACGAGCAGTACTTC	CASRDDSTTYEQYF
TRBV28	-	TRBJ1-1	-	TGTGCCAGCAGCTTCGTAGGACCTGAAGCTTTCTTT	CASSFVGPEAFF
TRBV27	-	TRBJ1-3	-	TGTGCCAGCAGTTCACTGAGCCCTAACCACTCTGGAAACACCATATATTTT	CASSSLSPNHSGNTIYF
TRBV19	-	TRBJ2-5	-	TGTGCCAGTAGTATGCAACAGAAAGAGACCCAGTACTTC	CASSMQQKETQYF
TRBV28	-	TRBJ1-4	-	TGTGCCAGCAGACTCAGGGAGGGTCGTGAAAAACTGTTTTTT	CASRLREGREKLFF
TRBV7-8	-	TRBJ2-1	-	TGTGCCAGCAGCTTAGAGGCGGGCAATGAGCAGTTCTTC	CASSLEAGNEQFF
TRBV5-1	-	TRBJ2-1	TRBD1	TGCGCCAGCAGCTGGGGGACAGGGGGTAATCGCAATGAGCAGTTCTTC	CASSWGTGGNRNEQFF
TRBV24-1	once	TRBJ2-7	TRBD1	TGTGCCACCAGGGCCATCTCCGGGACAGCCTACGAGCAGTACTTC	CATRAISGTAYEQYF
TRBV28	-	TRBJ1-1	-	TGTGCCAGCACCTCACGACTGGGGTGGAACACTGAAGCTTTCTTT	CASTSRLGWNTEAFF
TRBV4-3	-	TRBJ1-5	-	TGCGCCAGCAGCCATGGGAAGGACAGACTTAGCAATCAGCCCCAGCATTTT	CASSHGKDRLSNQPQHF
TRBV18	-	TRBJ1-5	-	TGTGCCAGCTCACCGGGCAGGGGTGAGGGTCAGCCCCAGCATTTT	CASSPGRGEGQPQHF
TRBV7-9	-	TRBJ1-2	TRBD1	TGTGCCAGCAGCTCAAAACTAAGGGGGCCCGATGGCTACACCTTC	CASSSKLRGPDGYTF
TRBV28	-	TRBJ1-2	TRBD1	TGTGCCAGCAGTTCCTTAGGGACAGACTATGGCTACACCTTC	CASSSLGTDYGYTF
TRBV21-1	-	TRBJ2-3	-	TGTGCCAGCAGCACGGGGGGCGGGGTGGCAGATACGCAGTATTTT	CASSTGGGVADTQYF
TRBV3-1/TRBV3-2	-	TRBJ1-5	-	TGTGCCAGCAGCCAAGGGGGAGGGCATCAGCAGCCCCAGCATTTT	CASSQGGGHQQPQHF
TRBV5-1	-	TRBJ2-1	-	TGCGCCAGCAGCAATCCGACGGGTACCTCCTACAATGAGCAGTTCTTC	CASSNPTGTSYNEQFF
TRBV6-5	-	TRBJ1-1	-	TGTGCCAGCAGTTACTTGAGACAGGCCCAAACGGCTTTCTTT	CASSYLRQAQTAFF
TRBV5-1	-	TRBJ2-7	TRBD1	TGCGCCAGCAGCTTGTCGGGACAGGGCTACGAGCAGTACTTC	CASSLSGQGYEQYF
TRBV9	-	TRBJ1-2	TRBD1	TGTGCCAGCAGCCCTCCCGGGACAGCCTTCTATGGCTACACCTTC	CASSPPGTAFYGYTF
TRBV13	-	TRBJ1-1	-	TGTGCCAGCAGCTTACGGGGGAACACTGAAGCTTTCTTT	CASSLRGNTEAFF
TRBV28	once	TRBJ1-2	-	TGTGCCAGCATCCCCTCAGGGAGCTATGGCTACACCTTC	CASIPSGSYGYTF
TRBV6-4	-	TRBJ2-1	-	TGTGCCAGCAGTGACTCGAATTCCCTAGAGCAGTTCTTC	CASSDSNSLEQFF
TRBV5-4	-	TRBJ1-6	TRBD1	TGTGCCAGCAGCGAGGGACAGGGCAGGAATAATTCACCCCTCCACTTT	CASSEGQGRNNSPLHF
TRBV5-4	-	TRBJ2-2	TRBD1	TGTGCCAGCAGCCGGACAGGGGTGGACGGGGAGCTGTTTTTT	CASSRTGVDGELFF
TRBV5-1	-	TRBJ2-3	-	TGCGCCAGCAGCTTGATGCAGAGCACAGATACGCAGTATTTT	CASSLMQSTDTQYF
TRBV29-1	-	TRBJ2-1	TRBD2	TGCAGCGTTGAAGATCCCAGCGGGAGAGACAATGAGCAGTTCTTC	CSVEDPSGRDNEQFF
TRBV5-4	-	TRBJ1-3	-	TGTGCCAGCAGCTTGCGGCAGGGCTCTGGAAACACCATATATTTT	CASSLRQGSGNTIYF
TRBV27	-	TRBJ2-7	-	TGTGCCAGCAGTTTTCGGCATCCTCCCTACGAGCAGTACTTC	CASSFRHPPYEQYF
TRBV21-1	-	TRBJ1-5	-	TGTGCCAGCAGCTCCCATGACAGGGGTACCAATCAGCCCCAGCATTTT	CASSSHDRGTNQPQHF
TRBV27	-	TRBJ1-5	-	TGTGCCAGCAGTTCCCAGGGCTGGTATGGAAATCAGCCCCAGCATTTT	CASSSQGWYGNQPQHF
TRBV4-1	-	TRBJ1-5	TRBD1	TGCGCCAGCAGCCAAGACCCCGGACAGGGTAGCAATCAGCCCCAGCATTTT	CASSQDPGQGSNQPQHF
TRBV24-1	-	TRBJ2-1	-	TGTGCCACCAGTGATTGGGGCAGGCCGGACAATGAGCAGTTCTTC	CATSDWGRPDNEQFF
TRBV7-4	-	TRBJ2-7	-	TGTGCCAGGCCGGGCGCCAGCTCCTACGAGCAGTACTTC	CARPGASSYEQYF
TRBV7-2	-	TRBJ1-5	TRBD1	TGTGCCAGCACCCGGGACAGCTATAGCAATCAGCCCCAGCATTTT	CASTRDSYSNQPQHF
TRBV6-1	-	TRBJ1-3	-	TGTGCCAGCAGTGAAGCAGGGTCCGGGGGAAACACCATATATTTT	CASSEAGSGGNTIYF
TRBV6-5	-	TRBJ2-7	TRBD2	TGTGCCAGCAGCAAAACGGGACTAGCGGGACACGAGCAGTACTTC	CASSKTGLAGHEQYF
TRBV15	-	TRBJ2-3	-	TGTGCCACCAGCAGAGAGGGCGGGGCCACAGATACGCAGTATTTT	CATSREGGATDTQYF
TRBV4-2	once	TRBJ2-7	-	TGTGCCAGCAGCCACATGGATGGGTTGGGCTCCTACGAGCAGTACTTC	CASSHMDGLGSYEQYF
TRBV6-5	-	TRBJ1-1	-	TGTGCCAGCAGTTCGGGACGGAACACTGAAGCTTTCTTT	CASSSGRNTEAFF
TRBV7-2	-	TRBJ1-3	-	TGTGCCAGCAGCCGCGCCGGTCAGGGAAGTACCATATATTTT	CASSRAGQGSTIYF
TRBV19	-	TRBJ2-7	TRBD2	TGTGCCAGTAGTTTCTCAGCGGGAGTAACCTACGAGCAGTACTTC	CASSFSAGVTYEQYF
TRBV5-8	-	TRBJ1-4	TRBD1	TGTGCCAGCAGCTTGTTTGGGACAGGGGATGAAAAACTGTTTTTT	CASSLFGTGDEKLFF
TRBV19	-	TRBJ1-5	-	TGTGCCAGTAGTATTGTCGGGGCCCAGCCCCAGCATTTT	CASSIVGAQPQHF
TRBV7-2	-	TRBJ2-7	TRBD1	TGTGCCAGCAGCCAACACGGGACAGACTACGAGCAGTACTTC	CASSQHGTDYEQYF
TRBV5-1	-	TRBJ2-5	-	TGCGCCAGCAGCTTGGGGATTCTGGAGACCCAGTACTTC	CASSLGILETQYF
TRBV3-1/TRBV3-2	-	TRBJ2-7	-	TGTGCCAGCAGCCAACCCGCAGGGGCGTCCTACGAGCAGTACTTC	CASSQPAGASYEQYF
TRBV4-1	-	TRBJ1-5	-	TGCGCCAGCAGCCAAGATACGGCACTTAGCAATCAGCCCCAGCATTTT	CASSQDTALSNQPQHF
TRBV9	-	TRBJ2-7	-	TGTGCCAGCGGGAGTGCCACCTACGAGCAGTACTTC	CASGSATYEQYF
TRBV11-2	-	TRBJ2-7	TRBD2	TGTGCCAGCAGCTCCGCTAGCGGCAGTGGTTACGAGCAGTACTTC	CASSSASGSGYEQYF
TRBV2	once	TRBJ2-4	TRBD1	TGTGCCAGCAAATCACCGGGACAGGGGGGGATTCAGTACTTC	CASKSPGQGGIQYF
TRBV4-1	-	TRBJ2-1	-	TGCGCCAGCAGCCAAGACACGACAGCAAGGTCCAACAGTGAGCAGTTCTTC	CASSQDTTARSNSEQFF